This T cell receptor (beta chain) was found in a study of blood T cell repertoires in COVID-19. Study in general: Collection of acute and convalescent COVID-19 samples took place in the United States, Italy and Spain. Sources were T cells, B-cell-depleted T cells, or PBMCs; the material itself was cDNA or gDNA.

V dropped 8 bases and J dropped 4 bases, with 15 bases sitting between them. The CDR3 extends over 13 amino acids. CDR1 and CDR2 from the germline V gene are MDHEN and SYDVKM. This clone is a singleton in its sample. Per the original methods: Counts of nucleated cells, estimated from reference gene primer amplification, were obtained. Method: immunoSEQ multiplex PCR; TCRdb's copy keeps in-frame clones and lacks some. For V, J and clone size, that table is used; D and trimming come from the DNA. The sample lists about 27,000 clones, 91% seen once, with roughly 16% in the top ten. The source material was peripheral blood. The V and J genes are TRBV28 and TRBJ2-7; D might be TRBD2 (6 bases). The sequence came from a human donor with active COVID-19. The donor label of this sample is uncertain. CDR3 nucleotide sequence: TGTGCCAGCTTAGGCGGGGCTCCATACGAGCAGTACTTC. Translated: CASLGGAPYEQYF.